This T cell receptor beta chain is drawn from a study of T cell repertoires in cytomegalovirus infection. Study overall: Shared public TCR beta signatures pointed to both CMV infection and a matching HLA type. Study outcomes and limitations: Summed frequency of public TCR beta families distinguished CMV carriers with the relevant HLA.

TCRdb passed the reads through MiXCR, listing each CDR3 protein once. Counted here are roughly 300,000 distinct CDR3 sequences, around a tenth occurring once; the ten biggest clones make up around 4.5%. In germline, CDR1 is LNHDA, CDR2 SQIVND (reference sequence). Unmatched junction bases numbered 11, after V lost 7 bases and J lost 6 bases. CDR3 size: 15 residues. This clonotype was counted between two and nine times. The antigen is undetermined. This chain uses TRBV19 with TRBJ2-7, with 11 nucleotides matching TRBD1. This clonotype was obtained from a human donor in good health (CMV status not recorded). Some clones in this sample may be carry-over from other donors' samples. Sequenced material: PBMCs. CDR3 protein: CASNFGQGATGEQYF. CDR3 coding DNA: TGTGCCAGTAATTTTGGACAGGGGGCGACGGGCGAGCAGTACTTC.